These 27 T cell receptor beta chains were all obtained from the same sample, sequenced in a study of blood T cell repertoires in COVID-19. Here immunoSEQ multiplex PCR was the method, and the copy in TCRdb shows in-frame clones only, minus some. Of about 50,000 clones listed, 65% to 85% are singletons. The sequenced material came from peripheral blood. The receptors were gathered from a woman of 80 years or more with acute or convalescent COVID-19.

This chain uses TRBV11-2 with TRBJ2-1, with D perhaps TRBD2 (5 bases). The ends were cut back, 6 bases at V and 6 bases at J, with 12 bases in the middle. The CDR3 length is 13 residues. Per the germline V gene, CDR1 is SGHAT and CDR2 is FQNNGV. For the CDR3, the DNA is TGTGCCAGCAGGGTTTTGGCGGGCAATGAGCAGTTCTTC. Translation: CASRVLAGNEQFF.

The chain has TRBV18 and TRBJ2-3; maybe TRBD1 (6 bases). Deletions cut 2 bases from V and 2 bases from J, with 11 bases between. CDR3 length: 15 residues. The germline CDR1 and CDR2 sequences are KGHSH and LQKENI. The CDR3 DNA reads as TGTGCCAGCTCACCATCAGGGGTTCCCACAGATACGCAGTATTTT. Translating it yields CASSPSGVPTDTQYF.

The rearrangement uses TRBV10-1 and TRBJ1-1; tentative D call: TRBD1 (5 bases). The CDR3 loop spans 14 amino acids. The germline V and J ends were trimmed by 5 bases and 7 bases, with 17 bases remaining between them. Germline CDR1 reads WNHNN; CDR2 reads SYGVQD (reference sequence). CDR3 sequence reads: CASSLAAGPDEAFF. In DNA form, the CDR3 reads TGCGCCAGCAGTTTGGCGGCAGGGCCAGATGAAGCTTTCTTT.

This chain connects TRBV20-1 to TRBJ2-4, with unresolved D. CDR3 length: 11 residues. Germline V CDR1 and CDR2: DFQATT, SNEGSKA (reference sequence). V was shortened by 4 bases and J by 4 bases, with 5 bases between the two germline ends. The CDR3 coding sequence is TGCAGTGCTAATCTGAAAAACATTCAGTACTTC. It yields the protein CSANLKNIQYF.

CDR3 DNA sequence: TGTGCCAGCGCGATTCAGGGGGGCAATCAGCCCCAGCATTTT. Its translation: CASAIQGGNQPQHF. The V call is TRBV6-5, the J call TRBJ1-5; 7 nucleotides match TRBD1. J was trimmed by 2 bases and V by 8 bases; bases with no gene match: 6. Germline assignment: CDR1 MNHEY and CDR2 SVGAGI. CDR3 length: 14 amino acids.

The chain links TRBV5-1 to TRBJ1-1; 8 nucleotides match TRBD1. There are 15 residues in the CDR3. Germline V lookup: CDR1 SGHRS, CDR2 YFSETQ. J lost 5 bases, V lost 4 bases, and 10 bases had no gene match. The CDR3 region is CASSATQGAGTEAFF. The DNA for the CDR3 is TGCGCCAGCAGCGCTACGCAGGGGGCAGGGACTGAAGCTTTCTTT.

The chain combines TRBV2 with TRBJ2-3, with TRBD2 matching 12 bases. Germline CDR1 SNHLY, CDR2 FYNNEI. After removal of 0 bases from V and 7 bases from J, the junction contained 5 bases not matched to a gene. The CDR3 contains 16 residues. The CDR3 reads CASSEALAGGPHTQYF. In DNA, the CDR3 is TGTGCCAGCAGTGAAGCTCTAGCGGGGGGGCCACATACGCAGTATTTT.

This clone was seen more than once but under ten times. The chain carries TRBV11-3 and TRBJ2-3; 8 bases map to TRBD1. The germline gives CDR1 SGHNT, CDR2 YENEEA. The CDR3 has 16 residues. The junction had 9 bases not matched to a gene; V was cut back by 4 bases and J by 3 bases. The CDR3: CASSSGDRYRTDTQYF. CDR3 nucleotides: TGTGCCAGCAGCTCGGGGGACAGGTACAGGACAGATACGCAGTATTTT.

V usage is TRBV29-1 and J usage is TRBJ2-7, with D possibly matching TRBD2 (6 bases). Trimming pared 8 bases from V and 7 bases from J, leaving 18 bases between. CDR3 length: 12 amino acids. Germline V lookup: CDR1 SQVTM, CDR2 ANQGSEA. CDR3: CSWPGGGGEQYF. CDR3 DNA: TGCAGCTGGCCCGGGGGTGGGGGAGAGCAGTACTTC.

The V gene is TRBV5-4, the J gene TRBJ2-1; the match to TRBD2 covers 8 bases. The CDR3 totals 15 residues. CDR1 and CDR2 from the germline V gene are SGHNT and YYREEE (reference sequence). V shed 7 bases and J 4 bases; nucleotides not matched to a gene: 10. The chain's CDR3 is CASSRRGGLYNEQFF. The CDR3 nucleotides read TGTGCCAGCTCTCGGCGCGGGGGGCTATACAATGAGCAGTTCTTC.

This clone was observed once. J is TRBJ1-5 and V is TRBV2; 9 nucleotides align to TRBD1. Germline CDR1 reads SNHLY; CDR2 reads FYNNEI. This CDR3 is built from 14 residues. After removal of 7 bases from V and 1 base from J, the junction contained 2 bases not matched to a gene. The DNA of the CDR3 is TGTGCCAGCACCGACAGGGGGAGCAATCAGCCCCAGCATTTT. As protein: CASTDRGSNQPQHF.

This chain joins TRBV10-1 and TRBJ2-1; 11 nucleotides match TRBD2. Germline trimming cut 4 bases from V and 7 bases from J; bases unmatched to any gene: 3. The germline V gene encodes CDR1 WNHNN and CDR2 SYGVQD (reference sequence). This CDR3 is built from 14 residues. This CDR3 reads CASSAIAGGNEQFF. In DNA, the CDR3 is TGCGCCAGCAGTGCCATAGCGGGGGGGAATGAGCAGTTCTTC.

The chain joins TRBV11-2 to TRBJ1-1, with 9 bases identical to TRBD1. The V segment lost 4 bases and the J segment 0 bases; nucleotides outside the gene matches: 9. CDR3 length equals 17 residues. Germline CDR1 reads SGHAT; CDR2 reads FQNNGV. The CDR3 nucleotides are TGTGCCAGCAGCTCAGACAGGGGGGCGAACATGAACACTGAAGCTTTCTTT. This gives the protein CASSSDRGANMNTEAFF.

This chain connects TRBV9 to TRBJ2-1; 10 nucleotides match TRBD2. Germline assignment: CDR1 SGDLS and CDR2 YYNGEE. The V segment lost 7 bases and the J segment 3 bases; nucleotides outside the gene matches: 7. There are 15 residues in the CDR3. The CDR3 protein is CASRAGLADYNEQFF. The CDR3 nucleotides read TGTGCCAGCCGCGCAGGACTAGCGGACTACAATGAGCAGTTCTTC. The full variable domain, rest sourced from reference TRBV9 and TRBJ2-1, is DSGVTQTPKHLITATGQRVTLRCSPRSGDLSVYWYQQSLDQGLQFLIQYYNGEERAKGNILERFSAQQFPDLHSELNLSSLELGDSALYFCASRAGLADYNEQFFGPGTRLTVL.

This clone appeared a few times. This rearrangement joins TRBV7-9 to TRBJ2-7, with a possible D match to TRBD1 (6 bases). Trimming left V 1 base short and J 0 bases short, with 7 bases between. Germline V gene lookup returns CDR1 SEHNR and CDR2 FQNEAQ (reference sequence). This CDR3 is 14 amino acids long. CDR3 in amino acids: CASSLDRVSYEQYF. CDR3 nucleotide sequence: TGTGCCAGCAGCTTAGACAGGGTCTCCTACGAGCAGTACTTC. Variable domain in full (rest from reference TRBV7-9 and TRBJ2-7): DTGVSQNPRHKITKRGQNVTFRCDPISEHNRLYWYRQTLGQGPEFLTYFQNEAQLEKSRLLSDRFSAERPKGSFSTLEIQRTEQGDSAMYLCASSLDRVSYEQYFGPGTRLTVT.

This chain connects TRBV6-1 to TRBJ1-5; a possible D gene is TRBD1 (5 bases). Germline V CDR1 and CDR2: MNHNS, SASEGT. The CDR3 has 18 residues. V was clipped by 1 base and J by 0 bases, with 16 bases between them. CDR3 in amino acids: CASSEDSGTFNSNQPQHF. The CDR3 region has the DNA TGTGCCAGCAGTGAAGATTCCGGGACTTTTAATAGCAATCAGCCCCAGCATTTT.

The chain joins TRBV7-3 to TRBJ1-1; D is possibly TRBD1 (6 bases). V dropped 4 bases and J dropped 0 bases, with 9 bases sitting between them. This CDR3 is built from 14 residues. Germline V gene lookup returns CDR1 SGHTA and CDR2 FQGTGA. In nucleotides, the CDR3 is TGTGCCAGCAGCTGGACAGCAATGAACACTGAAGCTTTCTTT. It codes for CASSWTAMNTEAFF.

The V gene is TRBV27, the J gene TRBJ1-2; 9 bases agree with TRBD1. This CDR3 spans 17 amino acids. The trim removed 6 bases at V and 2 bases at J, leaving 13 bases unmatched. Germline-derived CDR1 and CDR2 are MNHEY and SMNVEV (reference sequence). The CDR3 sequence is CASRTTPRTGVNYGYTF. CDR3 in DNA: TGTGCCAGCAGGACAACACCCCGGACAGGGGTAAACTATGGCTACACCTTC.

The V gene is TRBV29-1, the J gene TRBJ1-2, with D possibly matching TRBD1 (5 bases). CDR1 is SQVTM, CDR2 ANQGSEA, per germline. This CDR3 contains 13 residues. Trimming stripped 6 bases from V and 2 bases from J, with 13 bases between. The CDR3 loop is CSVAPGLNYGYTF. The CDR3 nucleotides read TGCAGCGTAGCCCCGGGACTCAACTATGGCTACACCTTC.

The chain joins TRBV7-2 to TRBJ2-1; D ambiguous. The CDR3 totals 16 residues. V was clipped by 6 bases and J by 0 bases, with 15 bases between them. The germline V gene encodes CDR1 SGHTA and CDR2 FQGNSA. The CDR3 DNA is TGTGCCAGCAGTGAGGCGCTAACCTTCTCCTACAATGAGCAGTTCTTC. It yields the protein CASSEALTFSYNEQFF.

The chain joins TRBV21-1 to TRBJ1-1; the table's D call, TRBD1, has no DNA check behind it. TRBV21-1 represents a pseudogene. The CDR3 runs 17 residues. CDR3 nucleotides: TGTGCCAGCAGCAAAGATCAGGACAGGGGGCCGGGCACTGAAGCTTTCTTT. Its protein is CASSKDQDRGPGTEAFF.

This clone was counted once. As DNA, the CDR3 is TGTGCCAGCAGTAATAAGCGGACAGAGCACTCACCCCTCCACTTT. It codes for CASSNKRTEHSPLHF. The rearrangement links TRBV6-5 to TRBJ1-6, with D tentatively TRBD1 (6 bases). CDR1 and CDR2 from the germline V gene are MNHEY and SVGAGI. V was shortened by 5 bases and J by 10 bases, with 18 bases between the two germline ends. This CDR3 has 15 residues.

The chain links TRBV7-9 to TRBJ1-1; D is undetermined. Germline-derived CDR1 and CDR2 are SEHNR and FQNEAQ (reference sequence). CDR3 length: 13 amino acids. Trimming pared 1 base from V and 7 bases from J, leaving 10 bases between. CDR3 bases: TGTGCCAGCAGCTTAGATGCGGGCCATGAAGCTTTCTTT. The encoded protein is CASSLDAGHEAFF.

This sequence joins TRBV18 and TRBJ1-4; TRBD1 agrees at 10 bases. V shed 4 bases, J shed 6 bases, and the junction held 2 bases outside the gene matches. Germline CDR1 KGHSH, CDR2 LQKENI. The length of the CDR3 is 14 residues. DNA of the CDR3: TGTGCCAGCTCACGGGACAGGGGAGATGAAAAACTGTTTTTT. Residues: CASSRDRGDEKLFF. Full variable domain (rest looked up from reference TRBV18 and TRBJ1-4): NAGVMQNPRHLVRRRGQEARLRCSPMKGHSHVYWYRQLPEEGLKFMVYLQKENIIDESGMPKERFSAEFPKEGPSILRIQQVVRGDSAAYFCASSRDRGDEKLFFGSGTQLSVL.

The rearrangement joins TRBV5-1 to TRBJ2-1, with 9 bases matching TRBD2. J lost 9 bases, V lost 3 bases, and 10 bases had no gene match. CDR3 length equals 15 residues. CDR1 is SGHRS, CDR2 YFSETQ, per germline. CDR3: CASSWTSADPVEQFF. The DNA for the CDR3 is TGCGCCAGCAGCTGGACTAGCGCGGACCCCGTTGAGCAGTTCTTC.

The rearrangement uses TRBV12-3 or TRBV12-4 and TRBJ2-1, with D tentatively TRBD1 (5 bases). Trimming cost V 0 bases and J 10 bases, with 10 bases left between them. The CDR3 spans 13 residues. CDR3 nucleotide sequence: TGTGCCAGCAGTTTAGCGCAGGGTGGGGAGCAGTTCTTC. Encoded protein: CASSLAQGGEQFF.

V and J are TRBV5-1 and TRBJ1-4, with D perhaps TRBD1 (5 bases). Germline assignment: CDR1 SGHRS and CDR2 YFSETQ. The length of the CDR3 is 14 residues. Trimming removed 2 bases from V and 5 bases from J, with 10 bases in between. CDR3 DNA sequence: TGCGCCAGCAGCTTAAACAGGTTGAATGAAAAACTGTTTTTT. Its translation: CASSLNRLNEKLFF.